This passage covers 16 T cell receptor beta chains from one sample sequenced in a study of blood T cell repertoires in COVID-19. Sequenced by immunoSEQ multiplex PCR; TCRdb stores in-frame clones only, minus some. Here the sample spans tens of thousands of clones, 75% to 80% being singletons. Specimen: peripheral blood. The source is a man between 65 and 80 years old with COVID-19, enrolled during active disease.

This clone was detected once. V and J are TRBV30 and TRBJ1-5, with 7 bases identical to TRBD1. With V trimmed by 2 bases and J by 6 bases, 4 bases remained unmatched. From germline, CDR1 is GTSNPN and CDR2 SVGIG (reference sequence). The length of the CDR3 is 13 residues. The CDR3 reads CAWSQTGAQPQHF. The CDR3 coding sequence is TGTGCCTGGAGTCAAACAGGGGCTCAGCCCCAGCATTTT.

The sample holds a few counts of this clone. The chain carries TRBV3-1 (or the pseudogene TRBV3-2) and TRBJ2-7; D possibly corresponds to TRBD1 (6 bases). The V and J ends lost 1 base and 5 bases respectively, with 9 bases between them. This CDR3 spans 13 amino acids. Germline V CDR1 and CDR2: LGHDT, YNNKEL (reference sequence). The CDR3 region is CASSQGDNNEQYF. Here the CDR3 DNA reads TGTGCCAGCAGCCAAGGGGACAATAACGAGCAGTACTTC.

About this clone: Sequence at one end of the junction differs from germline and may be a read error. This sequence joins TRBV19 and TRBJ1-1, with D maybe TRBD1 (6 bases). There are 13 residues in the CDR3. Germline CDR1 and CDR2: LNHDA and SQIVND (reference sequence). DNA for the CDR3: TGTGCCGGTAGTGACAGGCCGAACACTGAAGCTTTCTTT. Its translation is CAGSDRPNTEAFF.

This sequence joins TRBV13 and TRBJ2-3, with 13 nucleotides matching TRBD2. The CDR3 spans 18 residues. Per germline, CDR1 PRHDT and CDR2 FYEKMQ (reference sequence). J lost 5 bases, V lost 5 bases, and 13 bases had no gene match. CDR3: CASSPTPGLAGLGDTQYF. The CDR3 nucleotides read TGTGCCAGCAGCCCAACTCCGGGACTAGCGGGGTTAGGAGATACGCAGTATTTT.

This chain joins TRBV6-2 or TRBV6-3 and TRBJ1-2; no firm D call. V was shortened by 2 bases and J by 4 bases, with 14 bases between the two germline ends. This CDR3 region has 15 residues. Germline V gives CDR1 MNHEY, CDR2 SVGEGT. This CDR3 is CASSYGRLTPYGYTF. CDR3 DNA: TGTGCCAGCAGTTACGGCAGGTTGACCCCCTATGGCTACACCTTC.

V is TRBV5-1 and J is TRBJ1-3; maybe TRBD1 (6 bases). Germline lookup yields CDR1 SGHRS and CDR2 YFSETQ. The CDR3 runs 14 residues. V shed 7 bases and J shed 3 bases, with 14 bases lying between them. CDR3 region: CASGPGGSGNTIYF. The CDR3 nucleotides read TGCGCCAGCGGTCCGGGGGGCAGTGGAAACACCATATATTTT.

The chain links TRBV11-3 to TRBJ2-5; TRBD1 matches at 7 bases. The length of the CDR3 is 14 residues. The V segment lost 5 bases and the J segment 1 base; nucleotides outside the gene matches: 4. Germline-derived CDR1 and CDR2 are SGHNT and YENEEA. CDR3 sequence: CASSAGTVQETQYF. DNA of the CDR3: TGTGCCAGCAGCGCCGGGACAGTCCAAGAGACCCAGTACTTC. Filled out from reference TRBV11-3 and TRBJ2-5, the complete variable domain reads EAGVVQSPRYKIIEKKQPVAFWCNPISGHNTLYWYLQNLGQGPELLIRYENEEAVDDSQLPKDRFSAERLKGVDSTLKIQPAELGDSAVYLCASSAGTVQETQYFGPGTRLLVL.

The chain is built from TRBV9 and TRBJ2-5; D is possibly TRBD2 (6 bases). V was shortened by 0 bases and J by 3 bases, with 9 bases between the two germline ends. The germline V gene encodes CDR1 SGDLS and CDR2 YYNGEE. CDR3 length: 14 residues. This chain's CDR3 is CASSVGASEETQYF. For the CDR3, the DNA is TGTGCCAGCAGCGTAGGGGCTAGCGAAGAGACCCAGTACTTC.

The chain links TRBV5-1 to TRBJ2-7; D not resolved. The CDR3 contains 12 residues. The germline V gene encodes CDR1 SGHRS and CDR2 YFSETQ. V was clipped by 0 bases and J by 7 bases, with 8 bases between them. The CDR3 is CASSLVPGEQYF. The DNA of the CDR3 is TGCGCCAGCAGCTTGGTTCCCGGGGAGCAGTACTTC. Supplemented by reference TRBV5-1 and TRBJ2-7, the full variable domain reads KAGVTQTPRYLIKTRGQQVTLSCSPISGHRSVSWYQQTPGQGLQFLFEYFSETQRNKGNFPGRFSGRQFSNSRSEMNVSTLELGDSALYLCASSLVPGEQYFGPGTRLTVT.

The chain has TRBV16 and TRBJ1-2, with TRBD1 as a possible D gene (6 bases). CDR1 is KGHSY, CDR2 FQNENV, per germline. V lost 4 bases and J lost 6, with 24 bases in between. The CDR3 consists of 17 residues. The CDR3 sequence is CASSPSLRGAGIHGYTF. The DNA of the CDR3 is TGTGCCAGCAGCCCCTCGCTACGGGGGGCCGGGATTCATGGCTACACCTTC.

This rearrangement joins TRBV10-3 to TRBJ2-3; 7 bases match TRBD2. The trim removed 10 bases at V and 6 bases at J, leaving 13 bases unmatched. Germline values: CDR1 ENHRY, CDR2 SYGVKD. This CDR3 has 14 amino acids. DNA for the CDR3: TGTGCCACCACGGGGGGAACTCCTTCCGATACGCAGTATTTT. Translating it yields CATTGGTPSDTQYF.

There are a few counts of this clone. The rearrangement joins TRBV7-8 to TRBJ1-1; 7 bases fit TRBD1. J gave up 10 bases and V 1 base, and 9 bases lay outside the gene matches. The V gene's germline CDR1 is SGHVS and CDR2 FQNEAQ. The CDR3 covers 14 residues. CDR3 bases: TGTGCCAGCAGCTTAGGGGGGCTGACAGGGAGAGCTTTCTTT. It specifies CASSLGGLTGRAFF.

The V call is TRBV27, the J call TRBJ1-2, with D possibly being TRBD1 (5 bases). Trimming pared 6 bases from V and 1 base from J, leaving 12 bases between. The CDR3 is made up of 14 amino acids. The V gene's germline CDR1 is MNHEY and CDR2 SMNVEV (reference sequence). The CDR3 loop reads CASRPWGDNYGYTF. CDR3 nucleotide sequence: TGTGCCAGCAGACCTTGGGGGGATAACTATGGCTACACCTTC.

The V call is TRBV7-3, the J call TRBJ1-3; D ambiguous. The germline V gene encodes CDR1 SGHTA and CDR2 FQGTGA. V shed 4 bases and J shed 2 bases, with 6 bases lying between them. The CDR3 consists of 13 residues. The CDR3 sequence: CASSSSAGNTIYF. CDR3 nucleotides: TGTGCCAGCAGCTCTTCGGCTGGAAACACCATATATTTT.

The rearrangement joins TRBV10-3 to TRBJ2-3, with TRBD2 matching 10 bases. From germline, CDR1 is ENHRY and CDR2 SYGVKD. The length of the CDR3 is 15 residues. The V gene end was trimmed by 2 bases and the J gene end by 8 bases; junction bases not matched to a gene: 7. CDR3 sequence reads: CAISESGRGGGTQYF. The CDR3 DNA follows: TGTGCCATCAGTGAGAGCGGGAGGGGAGGAGGTACGCAGTATTTT.

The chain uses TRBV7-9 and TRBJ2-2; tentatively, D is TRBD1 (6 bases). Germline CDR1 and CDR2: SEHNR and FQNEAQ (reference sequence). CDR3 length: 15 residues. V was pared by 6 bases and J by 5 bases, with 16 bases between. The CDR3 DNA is TGTGCCAGCAGGCGTGTGGGGGCCCGGACCGGGGAGCTGTTTTTT. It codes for CASRRVGARTGELFF. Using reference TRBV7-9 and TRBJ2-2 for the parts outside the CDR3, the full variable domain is DTGVSQNPRHKITKRGQNVTFRCDPISEHNRLYWYRQTLGQGPEFLTYFQNEAQLEKSRLLSDRFSAERPKGSFSTLEIQRTEQGDSAMYLCASRRVGARTGELFFGEGSRLTVL.